This T cell receptor beta chain was found in a study of blood T cell repertoires in COVID-19. Study details: There were acute and convalescent COVID-19 samples, and they came from the United States, Italy and Spain. T cells, B-cell-depleted T cells, or PBMCs provided the cDNA or gDNA that served as material.

Method: immunoSEQ multiplex PCR; TCRdb's copy keeps in-frame clones and lacks some. In the table there are under 450,000 clones, roughly 92% of which are singletons. The cohort comprised adults aged 18 to 89 years residing in around 25 US areas. Exposed study participants had met a COVID-19 case within 2 weeks before entry. Trimming took off 6 bases at V and 6 bases at J, with 17 bases between the two ends. CDR1 and CDR2 from the germline V gene are SNHLY and FYNNEI. This CDR3 is built from 15 residues. Sequences were obtained from PBMCs or T cells enriched from blood (not recorded which). The V call is TRBV2, the J call TRBJ2-2, with a possible D match to TRBD2 (5 bases). The clonotype originates from a woman in her thirties or forties who had been exposed to COVID-19. The CDR3: CASRLDPGSPGELFF. The CDR3 DNA reads as TGTGCCAGCAGATTGGACCCGGGGTCCCCCGGGGAGCTGTTTTTT.